Detailed here is one TCR beta chain. Building the TCR beta libraries relied on iRepertoire HTBI primers, and CDR3 regions underwent Arm-PCR. One entry per CDR3 protein, called by TCRdb with MiXCR from the multiplex PCR reads. This table holds roughly 400,000 distinct CDR3 sequences, less than 20% found once. The data were obtained in a study of regulatory T cells in long-lasting Graves disease. The time point is: newly diagnosed GD, antithyroid drugs for less than 3 months. There was RNA extracted from PBMCs, and the TCR library was made from it. Unmatched junction bases numbered 10, after V lost 5 bases and J lost 5 bases. Germline loops: CDR1 PRHDT, CDR2 FYEKMQ (reference sequence). The CDR3 spans 17 residues. These data are also associated with another study on T cells in Graves' hyperthyroidism and ophthalmopathy.

The source is a woman under 30 with Graves disease. This chain uses TRBV13 with TRBJ2-4, with TRBD2 identical over 12 bases. Sequenced material: peripheral blood mononuclear cells (PBMCs), taken at new diagnosis, from a patient treated with antithyroid drugs. The CDR3 region has the DNA TGTGCCAGCAGCAACCGGCTAGCGGGAGGGCCGGAAAACATTCAGTACTTC. Residues: CASSNRLAGGPENIQYF. Using reference TRBV13 and TRBJ2-4 for the parts outside the CDR3, the full variable domain is AAGVIQSPRHLIKEKRETATLKCYPIPRHDTVYWYQQGPGQDPQFLISFYEKMQSDKGSIPDRFSAQQFSDYHSELNMSSLELGDSALYFCASSNRLAGGPENIQYFGAGTRLSVL.